This TCR beta chain was sequenced for a study of PD-1 blockade in classical Hodgkin lymphoma. Profiling relied on immunoSEQ multiplex PCR, and the TCRdb table lists in-frame clones only, not all of them. The table includes nearly 100,000 clones, approximately 80% detected once. Turning to this clone: Its antigen is still unknown.

V was shortened by 0 bases and J by 2 bases, with 7 bases between the two germline ends. The CDR3 loop spans 14 amino acids. CDR1 is SGHRS and CDR2 is YFSETQ in the germline V gene. Every single patient, without exception, relapsed after autologous stem cell transplantation, and brentuximab vedotin exposure varied. Overall study findings and caveats: Patients with a complete response exhibited baseline diversity comparable to newly diagnosed patients.

Specimen: peripheral blood mononuclear cells (PBMCs), collected at baseline. The receptor was derived from a human donor with classical Hodgkin lymphoma. The chain employs TRBV5-1 and TRBJ2-3; unclear D gene. CDR3 amino acids: CASSLAQITDTQYF. The CDR3 DNA reads as TGCGCCAGCAGCTTGGCCCAAATCACAGATACGCAGTATTTT. The whole variable domain, remainder taken from reference TRBV5-1 and TRBJ2-3, is KAGVTQTPRYLIKTRGQQVTLSCSPISGHRSVSWYQQTPGQGLQFLFEYFSETQRNKGNFPGRFSGRQFSNSRSEMNVSTLELGDSALYLCASSLAQITDTQYFGPGTRLTVL.